The entry that follows covers one T cell receptor beta chain sequence. What it binds is unknown. The authors distributed each subset's genomic DNA evenly over several immunoSEQ plates. The data were produced by immunoSEQ multiplex PCR, yet TCRdb's version contains in-frame clones alone and is incomplete. In the table there are about 960,000 clones, around three quarters of which are singletons. This entry comes from a study of shared clonotypes between healthy human individuals. Study information: Those who served as donors were a couple of women and three men between the ages of 18 and 49.

Study observations and caveats: Naive subsets tended to show greater estimated richness than memory subsets. Limited genetic and exposure-history diversity came from having few donors.

Germline V lookup: CDR1 LNHDA, CDR2 SQIVND (reference sequence). Trimming took 3 bases from V and 8 from J; bases not matched to a gene: 9. This CDR3 comprises 15 residues. The chain joins TRBV19 to TRBJ2-1; 8 bases line up with TRBD2. Sequenced input: memory CD4+ T cells sorted from blood. Subset: CD45RA-negative fraction. This receptor was taken from a man between 18 and 29 years old in good health. CDR3 protein: CASSMRPSGRDEQFF. The CDR3 DNA reads TGTGCCAGTAGTATGCGGCCTAGCGGGCGGGATGAGCAGTTCTTC. The entire variable domain, with the rest obtained from reference TRBV19 and TRBJ2-1, is as follows: DGGITQSPKYLFRKEGQNVTLSCEQNLNHDAMYWYRQDPGQGLRLIYYSQIVNDFQKGDIAEGYSVSREKKESFPLTVTSAQKNPTAFYLCASSMRPSGRDEQFFGPGTRLTVL.